A single sample gave rise to the 5 T cell receptor beta chains below, sequenced in a study of cytomegalovirus exposure and HLA in healthy donors. Primers: 60 Vbeta forward and 13 Jbeta reverse. TCRdb's copy holds only in-frame clones and misses some; the assay was immunoSEQ multiplex PCR. This sample carries about 130,000 clones, about 79% of them seen once, and the ten largest clones take 1.5% to 2.5%. Input material: PBMCs. These receptors came from a man aged 18 to 29 in good health and CMV-seronegative.

The gene calls are TRBV27 and TRBJ2-7, with D perhaps matching TRBD1 (6 bases). CDR3 length: 13 amino acids. Trimming pared 6 bases from V and 2 bases from J, leaving 11 bases between. The germline gives CDR1 MNHEY, CDR2 SMNVEV (reference sequence). Written as DNA, the CDR3 is TGTGCCAGCAGGGATTCAGGGGCCTACGAGCAGTACGTC. Amino acid sequence: CASRDSGAYEQYV.

The CDR3 DNA follows: TGCGCCAGCAGCCTTATGGACAGACTGAACACTGAAGCTTTCTTT. Translated, it gives CASSLMDRLNTEAFF. V usage is TRBV5-1 and J usage is TRBJ1-1, with D perhaps matching TRBD1 (6 bases). The V gene lost 4 bases and the J gene lost 0 bases, with 13 bases spanning the gap. The germline CDR1 and CDR2 sequences are SGHRS and YFSETQ. The CDR3 has 15 amino acids.

The rearrangement links TRBV5-4 to TRBJ1-3, with D perhaps matching TRBD1 (5 bases). The V gene's germline CDR1 is SGHNT and CDR2 YYREEE (reference sequence). The V gene lost 3 bases and the J gene lost 1 base, with 11 bases spanning the gap. CDR3 size: 15 residues. The CDR3 loop is CASSWKQASGNTIYF. The CDR3, as DNA: TGTGCCAGCAGCTGGAAACAGGCTTCTGGAAACACCATATATTTT.

The rearrangement uses TRBV11-2 and TRBJ2-7, with 10 bases that match TRBD1. The junction had 5 bases not matched to a gene; V was cut back by 3 bases and J by 3 bases. There are 15 residues in the CDR3. Germline V gene lookup returns CDR1 SGHAT and CDR2 FQNNGV. The CDR3 region is CASSFPGTGDYEQYF. DNA of the CDR3: TGTGCCAGCAGCTTTCCCGGGACAGGGGACTACGAGCAGTACTTC. Together with reference TRBV11-2 and TRBJ2-7, the CDR3 gives the full variable domain: EAGVAQSPRYKIIEKRQSVAFWCNPISGHATLYWYQQILGQGPKLLIQFQNNGVVDDSQLPKDRFSAERLKGVDSTLKIQPAKLEDSAVYLCASSFPGTGDYEQYFGPGTRLTVT.

The rearrangement links TRBV7-2 to TRBJ2-1; 10 bases match TRBD2. Germline CDR1 SGHTA, CDR2 FQGNSA. Trimming took 4 bases from V and 8 from J; bases not matched to a gene: 17. This CDR3 has 18 residues. CDR3 coding DNA: TGTGCCAGCAGCTGGAGAAAAGTACCGGGACTAGCGAGCCATGAGCAGTTCTTC. It translates to CASSWRKVPGLASHEQFF.